These 9 T cell receptor beta chains came from one sample sequenced in a study of cytomegalovirus exposure and HLA in healthy donors. Primers included in the PCR were 60 Vbeta and 13 Jbeta primers. This table comes from immunoSEQ multiplex PCR, and its TCRdb copy is limited to in-frame clones, with some not included. The data hold 100,000 or so clones, with about 75% observed a single time. The specimen sequenced was PBMCs. These receptors were obtained from a woman in her 40s in good health and CMV-seronegative.

This chain links TRBV6-5 with TRBJ1-1; TRBD1 aligns across 9 bases. CDR3 length equals 14 residues. V was pared by 8 bases and J by 3 bases, with 7 bases of the junction left unmatched. Germline V CDR1 and CDR2: MNHEY, SVGAGI. CDR3 nucleotide sequence: TGTGCCAGCTACACGGACAGGGGATACACTGAAGCTTTCTTT. This sequence encodes CASYTDRGYTEAFF.

V and J are TRBV7-2 and TRBJ1-5, with a possible D match to TRBD1 (6 bases). This CDR3 is 14 amino acids long. The V and J ends lost 5 bases and 3 bases respectively, with 11 bases between them. Germline-derived CDR1 and CDR2 are SGHTA and FQGNSA. The CDR3 region is CASSPDSLNQPQHF. CDR3 in DNA: TGTGCCAGCAGCCCGGACAGTCTCAATCAGCCCCAGCATTTT.

This clone was seen a single time. The V and J genes are TRBV10-1 and TRBJ2-5; 7 bases are a match to TRBD1. The CDR3 spans 15 residues. Unmatched junction bases numbered 15, after V lost 8 bases and J lost 6 bases. Germline V gives CDR1 WNHNN, CDR2 SYGVQD (reference sequence). The DNA of the CDR3 is TGCGCCAGCTCCGAACTTAAGACAGGGCCAAAGACCCAGTACTTC. Its translation: CASSELKTGPKTQYF.

The chain has TRBV5-5 and TRBJ1-1; TRBD1 might be the D (5 bases). Looked up from germline, CDR1 is SGHKS and CDR2 is YYEKEE (reference sequence). Trimming pared 1 base from V and 3 bases from J, leaving 10 bases between. This CDR3 spans 14 amino acids. The CDR3 loop is CASSLYGRDTEAFF. In nucleotides, the CDR3 is TGTGCCAGCAGCTTGTACGGCAGGGACACTGAAGCTTTCTTT.

The CDR3 loop reads CASSGRQVNYTF. The CDR3 coding sequence is TGTGCCAGCAGTGGGAGACAGGTCAACTACACCTTC. The V and J genes are TRBV6-1 and TRBJ1-2; tentative D call: TRBD1 (6 bases). CDR1 and CDR2 (germline): MNHNS, SASEGT. The CDR3 extends over 12 amino acids. Trimming shortened V by 4 bases and J by 10 bases, and 13 bases separated the two germline ends.

The genes are TRBV19 and TRBJ2-7, with D perhaps TRBD1 (5 bases). This CDR3 region has 12 residues. Germline CDR1 LNHDA, CDR2 SQIVND (reference sequence). V gave up 5 bases and J gave up 5 bases, with 10 bases separating them. Here the CDR3 reads CASSDSRDEQYF. In DNA, the CDR3 is TGTGCCAGTAGTGACAGTCGGGACGAGCAGTACTTC.

The sample holds a few counts of this clone. The chain combines TRBV29-1 with TRBJ1-1; no reliable D call. Germline V gene lookup returns CDR1 SQVTM and CDR2 ANQGSEA. The CDR3 runs to 13 residues. Trimming took 7 bases from V and 2 from J, leaving 14 bases between them. CDR3: CSARREGNTEAFF. The CDR3 DNA reads as TGCAGCGCCCGGAGAGAAGGAAACACTGAAGCTTTCTTT.

This clone has only a few counts. The rearrangement uses TRBV7-9 and TRBJ1-6; possible D gene TRBD1, 5 bases. Germline CDR1 SEHNR, CDR2 FQNEAQ (reference sequence). V gave up 10 bases and J gave up 0 bases, with 10 bases separating them. The CDR3 spans 14 residues. The CDR3 nucleotides are TGTGCCACCCCTCAGGGCTCCTATAATTCACCCCTCCACTTT. Residues: CATPQGSYNSPLHF.

The gene calls are TRBV6-1 and TRBJ2-7; D ambiguous. The ends were cut back, 2 bases at V and 2 bases at J, with 10 bases in the middle. This CDR3 is built from 14 residues. Germline values: CDR1 MNHNS, CDR2 SASEGT. As DNA, the CDR3 is TGTGCCAGCAGTGAATTTAACAGTCCCTACGAGCAGTACTTC. It encodes CASSEFNSPYEQYF.